The 21 T cell receptor beta chains presented below share a single source sample, sequenced in a study of blood T cell repertoires in COVID-19. Assay used: immunoSEQ multiplex PCR; TCRdb lists only in-frame clones, some missing. The table shows tens of thousands of clones, with 80% to 90% occurring only once. Sequencing was carried out using peripheral blood. The receptors shown here come from a man in his fifties or sixties with acute or convalescent COVID-19.

The chain uses TRBV10-3 and TRBJ2-1, with 8 positions matching TRBD2. Trimming cost V 11 bases and J 10 bases; bases outside gene matches: 16. The CDR3 length is 14 residues. Germline V gene data show CDR1 as ENHRY and CDR2 as SYGVKD. The CDR3 spells CAARLAPNNGEQFF. The CDR3 bases are TGTGCCGCCCGACTAGCGCCCAATAACGGGGAGCAGTTCTTC.

This chain uses TRBV9 with TRBJ2-7; 10 bases align to TRBD2. CDR1 is SGDLS, CDR2 YYNGEE, per germline. The V gene end was trimmed by 2 bases and the J gene end by 4 bases; junction bases not matched to a gene: 9. The CDR3 runs 16 residues. DNA of the CDR3: TGTGCCAGCAGCGTGTCATCTAGCGGGAGCAGGTACGAGCAGTACTTC. This codes for CASSVSSSGSRYEQYF.

The CDR3 nucleotides are TGTGCCAGCAGCCACCTCCCGGGACAGGGGGACACCATATATTTT. Its protein product is CASSHLPGQGDTIYF. The genes are TRBV3-1 (or the pseudogene TRBV3-2) and TRBJ1-3, with 11 bases fitting TRBD1. The CDR3 covers 15 residues. Germline CDR1 reads LGHDT; CDR2 reads YNNKEL (reference sequence). V trimming: 3 bases; J trimming: 8 bases; junction bases outside the gene matches: 6.

The table lists this clone with a count of one. The V and J genes are TRBV7-7 and TRBJ2-5; D perhaps matches TRBD1 (5 bases). The CDR3 totals 13 residues. Germline V gene data show CDR1 as SSHAT and CDR2 as FNYEAQ (reference sequence). V was clipped by 1 base and J by 7 bases, with 10 bases between them. The CDR3 is CASSLGQPGTQYF. The DNA for the CDR3 is TGTGCCAGCAGCTTAGGACAGCCCGGGACCCAGTACTTC.

The V gene is TRBV19, the J gene TRBJ1-1; maybe TRBD1 (5 bases). Germline CDR1 is LNHDA and CDR2 is SQIVND (reference sequence). The V and J ends lost 4 bases and 7 bases respectively, with 10 bases between them. This CDR3 is built from 12 residues. The CDR3 region is CASSRWGVEAFF. CDR3 DNA sequence: TGTGCCAGTAGTAGGTGGGGGGTTGAAGCTTTCTTT.

This sequence joins TRBV9 and TRBJ2-7; D is perhaps TRBD2 (6 bases). The V end was cut by 8 bases, the J end by 3 bases, with 12 bases between. Germline V CDR1 and CDR2: SGDLS, YYNGEE. CDR3 length: 12 residues. The CDR3: CARTGLNYEQYF. The CDR3 nucleotides read TGTGCCAGGACGGGACTGAACTACGAGCAGTACTTC. Full variable domain (outside the CDR3, taken from reference TRBV9 and TRBJ2-7): DSGVTQTPKHLITATGQRVTLRCSPRSGDLSVYWYQQSLDQGLQFLIQYYNGEERAKGNILERFSAQQFPDLHSELNLSSLELGDSALYFCARTGLNYEQYFGPGTRLTVT.

The chain is built from TRBV7-3 and TRBJ2-1, with 14 nucleotides matching TRBD2. The germline gives CDR1 SGHTA, CDR2 FQGTGA. V trimming: 1 base; J trimming: 9 bases; junction bases outside the gene matches: 2. This CDR3 has 15 residues. CDR3 coding DNA: TGTGCCAGCAGCTTAAAGGGGACTAGCGGGGGTGAGCAGTTCTTC. Translating gives CASSLKGTSGGEQFF.

CDR3 loop: CASSKGTSGTPNTGELFF. CDR3 sequence (DNA): TGTGCCAGCAGCAAAGGGACTAGCGGGACACCGAACACCGGGGAGCTGTTTTTT. The chain uses TRBV21-1 and TRBJ2-2; the tabulated D call, TRBD2, remains unverified against the DNA. TRBV21-1 is a pseudogene. This CDR3 has 18 amino acids.

V gene TRBV3-1 (or the pseudogene TRBV3-2) combines with J gene TRBJ2-1, with D maybe TRBD2 (6 bases). The CDR3 length is 15 residues. Trimming took off 1 base at V and 5 bases at J, with 12 bases between the two ends. Germline-derived CDR1 and CDR2 are LGHDT and YNNKEL (reference sequence). The DNA for the CDR3 is TGTGCCAGCAGCCAAGTCGGGAGAGGGAACAATGAGCAGTTCTTC. Translation gives CASSQVGRGNNEQFF.

V is TRBV6-2 or TRBV6-3 and J is TRBJ2-5; D not resolved. CDR1 and CDR2 from the germline V gene are MNHEY and SVGEGT. CDR3 length: 15 amino acids. Deletions cut 4 bases from V and 1 base from J, with 13 bases between. CDR3 coding DNA: TGTGCCAGCAGTTCCTACGCGGCCGGCCAAGAGACCCAGTACTTC. Its translation is CASSSYAAGQETQYF.

This rearrangement joins TRBV14 to TRBJ1-1; the match to TRBD1 covers 10 bases. The CDR3 sequence is 13 residues long. CDR1 and CDR2 from the germline V gene are SGHDN and FVKESK. Trimming took 6 bases from V and 7 from J; bases not matched to a gene: 5. For the CDR3, the DNA is TGTGCCAGCAGGAGGGACAGGGGCGATGAAGCTTTCTTT. It is translated as CASRRDRGDEAFF.

The J gene is TRBJ2-7, the V gene TRBV24-1; 7 positions match TRBD1. The trim removed 3 bases at V and 9 bases at J, leaving 16 bases unmatched. This CDR3 is 16 amino acids long. The germline CDR1 and CDR2 sequences are KGHDR and SFDVKD. In nucleotides, the CDR3 is TGTGCCACCAGTGATACATCGGACAGGAGGCCCCGGGGGCAGTACTTC. Translated, it gives CATSDTSDRRPRGQYF.

The V gene is TRBV28, the J gene TRBJ2-3; the D gene is possibly TRBD1 (5 bases). From germline, CDR1 is MDHEN and CDR2 SYDVKM. The CDR3 contains 14 residues. Trimming shortened V by 3 bases and J by 3 bases, and 10 bases separated the two germline ends. CDR3 coding DNA: TGTGCCAGCAGTTTGGGGCTACTGACAGATACGCAGTATTTT. Its protein product is CASSLGLLTDTQYF.

This clone occurred once. The J gene is TRBJ1-6, the V gene TRBV30, with TRBD1 matching over 7 bases. The trim removed 5 bases at V and 1 base at J, leaving 5 bases unmatched. The CDR3 is 15 residues long. Germline CDR1 is GTSNPN and CDR2 is SVGIG (reference sequence). Here the CDR3 DNA reads TGTGCCTGGGCCCCAGGGGGTTCCTATAATTCACCCCTCCACTTT. This translates into CAWAPGGSYNSPLHF.

V gene TRBV15 combines with J gene TRBJ2-5; D gene uncertain. The germline CDR1 and CDR2 sequences are LNHNV and YYDKDF (reference sequence). CDR3 length equals 14 residues. V dropped 0 bases and J dropped 4 bases, with 9 bases sitting between them. The CDR3 spells CATSRDLFPETQYF. DNA for the CDR3: TGTGCCACCAGCAGAGATCTCTTCCCAGAGACCCAGTACTTC. The complete variable domain, with remaining parts taken from reference TRBV15 and TRBJ2-5, reads DAMVIQNPRYQVTQFGKPVTLSCSQTLNHNVMYWYQQKSSQAPKLLFHYYDKDFNNEADTPDNFQSRRPNTSFCFLDIRSPGLGDTAMYLCATSRDLFPETQYFGPGTRLLVL.

The chain recombines TRBV11-2 with TRBJ2-1; D is unclear. CDR1 and CDR2 from the germline V gene are SGHAT and FQNNGV. This CDR3 spans 13 amino acids. The V end was cut by 1 base, the J end by 5 bases, with 6 bases between. The CDR3 nucleotides are TGTGCCAGCAGCTTAGTCCCGGACAATGAGCAGTTCTTC. Amino acid sequence: CASSLVPDNEQFF. The entire variable domain, with the rest obtained from reference TRBV11-2 and TRBJ2-1, is as follows: EAGVAQSPRYKIIEKRQSVAFWCNPISGHATLYWYQQILGQGPKLLIQFQNNGVVDDSQLPKDRFSAERLKGVDSTLKIQPAKLEDSAVYLCASSLVPDNEQFFGPGTRLTVL.

This clone was detected only once. The chain links TRBV5-1 to TRBJ2-5; TRBD1 matches at 7 bases. The CDR3 is 14 amino acids. CDR1 and CDR2 (germline): SGHRS, YFSETQ. V shed 3 bases and J 5 bases; nucleotides not matched to a gene: 7. The CDR3 here is CASSSILQGETQYF. The CDR3 DNA reads as TGCGCCAGCAGCTCTATATTACAGGGGGAGACCCAGTACTTC.

The J gene is TRBJ2-1, the V gene TRBV5-4, with D possibly being TRBD2 (7 bases). Trimming took 4 bases from V and 0 from J, leaving 14 bases between them. The CDR3 sequence is 16 residues long. Germline CDR1 reads SGHNT; CDR2 reads YYREEE (reference sequence). As DNA, the CDR3 is TGTGCCAGCAGCCTGGGAGGGGGGGCCTCCTACAATGAGCAGTTCTTC. Protein product: CASSLGGGASYNEQFF.

The V and J genes are TRBV21-1 and TRBJ1-1; the table's TRBD1 call for D was not verified on the DNA. TRBV21-1 is shown as a pseudogene. The CDR3 spans 12 residues. The CDR3 protein is CASPTQGTEAFF. CDR3 sequence (DNA): TGTGCCAGCCCCACCCAGGGCACTGAAGCTTTCTTT.

The rearrangement links TRBV5-4 to TRBJ2-1; 12 bases are a match to TRBD1. Germline assignment: CDR1 SGHNT and CDR2 YYREEE (reference sequence). The CDR3 totals 17 residues. V lost 4 bases and J lost 5; bases outside the gene matches: 10. The CDR3 DNA reads TGTGCCAGCAGCCCCGGGACAGGGGGCTACTTTGACAATGAGCAGTTCTTC. Amino acids: CASSPGTGGYFDNEQFF. The complete variable domain, with remaining parts taken from reference TRBV5-4 and TRBJ2-1, reads ETGVTQSPTHLIKTRGQQVTLRCSSQSGHNTVSWYQQALGQGPQFIFQYYREEENGRGNFPPRFSGLQFPNYSSELNVNALELDDSALYLCASSPGTGGYFDNEQFFGPGTRLTVL.

V and J are TRBV5-1 and TRBJ2-3; 7 bases align to TRBD2. The V gene's germline CDR1 is SGHRS and CDR2 YFSETQ. The CDR3 spans 19 residues. The junction had 20 bases not matched to a gene; V was cut back by 5 bases and J by 2 bases. The CDR3 DNA follows: TGCGCCAGCAGATATCTGGGGGTTGGGAGGGACGGATCCACAGATACGCAGTATTTT. It codes for CASRYLGVGRDGSTDTQYF.